Listed below are T cell receptor beta chains from one sample, sequenced in a study of cytomegalovirus exposure and HLA in healthy donors. Measured with immunoSEQ multiplex PCR; TCRdb has only the in-frame clones, and not every one. Here the sample spans about 230,000 clones, 77% being singletons. Sequenced material: PBMCs. All receptors derive from a woman aged 55-75 years in good health and CMV-seropositive. Both conserved end residues are part of each CDR3. A D gene is named only where the DNA matches it firmly. Not all rows give a size; the values are once, few, many and, for expanded clones, a class.

v_gene	d_gene	j_gene	abundance	CDR3nt	CDR3aa
TRBV10-2	.	TRBJ1-4	.	TGCGCCAGCGCCAGGGGCCCGCGACTGTTTTTT	CASARGPRLFF
TRBV6-5	TRBD1	TRBJ1-1	.	TGTGCCAGCAGTTACAGACAGGGGAACACTGAAGCTTTCTTT	CASSYRQGNTEAFF
TRBV12-5	.	TRBJ1-1	.	TGTGCTAGTGGTTTGGAAACCGGCACTGAAGCTTTCTTT	CASGLETGTEAFF
TRBV5-1	.	TRBJ1-1	few	TGCGCCAGCAGCTCACAAATGAACACTGAAGCTTTCTTT	CASSSQMNTEAFF
TRBV30	TRBD2	TRBJ2-5	.	TGTGCCTGGAGCGCCGTAGGAGGGACTAGCGGACAAGAGACCCAGTACTTC	CAWSAVGGTSGQETQYF
TRBV18	TRBD1	TRBJ1-1	.	TGTGCCAGCTCAACCGGACAGGGCCCGGGGTCTGAAGCTTTCTTT	CASSTGQGPGSEAFF
TRBV30	.	TRBJ1-1	.	TGTGCCTGGAGTGTACATCAGGGGTTAGCTTTCTTT	CAWSVHQGLAFF
TRBV6-5	.	TRBJ1-5	few	TGTGCCAGCAGAACTAATACAGGGCCCCTCTCGCCCCAGCATTTT	CASRTNTGPLSPQHF
TRBV6-1	TRBD2	TRBJ2-3	.	TGTGCCAGCAGTGTGTTTCTACGGGGGGGCACAGATACGCAGTATTTT	CASSVFLRGGTDTQYF
TRBV19	.	TRBJ1-3	.	TGTGCCAGTAGTGGCGCGAGCGCTGGAAACACCATATATTTT	CASSGASAGNTIYF
TRBV2	TRBD1	TRBJ2-7	.	TGTGCCAGCAATCCCGGGACAGGGATGTACGAGCAGTACTTC	CASNPGTGMYEQYF
TRBV28	.	TRBJ1-2	.	TGTGCCAGCAGTTTTAGAGCAGCGCAGGGTGGCTACACCTTC	CASSFRAAQGGYTF
TRBV7-2	.	TRBJ1-1	.	TGTGCCAGCAGCCAACAAACAGGGTTACCAATTGAAGCTTTCTTT	CASSQQTGLPIEAFF
TRBV2	.	TRBJ1-5	.	TGTGCCAGCAGCTTACAGAACAATCAGCCCCAGCATTTT	CASSLQNNQPQHF
TRBV19	TRBD1	TRBJ1-2	.	TGTGCCAGTACGGCCCTGGAGGGGGCAGTCTATGGCTACACCTTC	CASTALEGAVYGYTF
TRBV11-3	TRBD2	TRBJ2-7	.	TGTGCCAGCAGCTTAGGTAGCGGGAGTGGCAACGAGCAGTACTTC	CASSLGSGSGNEQYF
TRBV27	TRBD1	TRBJ2-1	.	TGTGCCAGCAGTTTTCCAGGGGGCGCGGAGAATGAGCAGTTCTTC	CASSFPGGAENEQFF
TRBV7-8	.	TRBJ1-5	.	TGTGCCAGCAGCTTTATCCGGGGGGGACAGCCCCAGCATTTT	CASSFIRGGQPQHF
TRBV5-1	.	TRBJ1-4	.	TGCGCCAGCAGTTTATCTACAACTAATGAAAAACTGTTTTTT	CASSLSTTNEKLFF
TRBV5-6	.	TRBJ1-5	.	TGTGCCAGCAGCTCGGGACTTTTTCAGCCCCAGCATTTT	CASSSGLFQPQHF
TRBV10-3	.	TRBJ1-2	.	TGTGCCATCAGTGATTCGGGGTACAATGGCTACACCTTC	CAISDSGYNGYTF
TRBV5-6	TRBD1	TRBJ2-5	.	TGTGCCAGCAGCTTGGTGGACAGGGACCAAGAGACCCAGTACTTC	CASSLVDRDQETQYF
TRBV7-9	.	TRBJ2-5	.	TGTGCCAGCAGCTTAGTTTCGGTGGAGACCCGGTACTTC	CASSLVSVETRYF
TRBV5-4	.	TRBJ2-1	.	TGTGCCAGCAGCTTGACCCTAGCTGCACCCTACAATGAGCAGTTCTTC	CASSLTLAAPYNEQFF
TRBV5-4	TRBD1	TRBJ1-4	.	TGTGCCAGCAGCCTAGGACAGGGGGGGGAAAAACTGTTTTTT	CASSLGQGGEKLFF
TRBV7-9	.	TRBJ2-7	few	TGTGCCAGCAGCTTCAGGGACTCCTACGAGCAGTACTTC	CASSFRDSYEQYF
TRBV29-1	.	TRBJ1-2	.	TGCAGCGTTGATGGACAGCATAACTATGGCTACACCTTC	CSVDGQHNYGYTF
TRBV27	.	TRBJ2-2	.	TGTGCCAGCAGTTTAAGGGGGGGGAACACCGGGGAGCTGTTTTTT	CASSLRGGNTGELFF
TRBV18	.	TRBJ2-2	.	TGTGCCAGCTCACCTTATAGGGACACCGCGAACACCGGGGAGCTGTTTTTT	CASSPYRDTANTGELFF
TRBV6-5	.	TRBJ1-2	.	TGTGCCAGCAAGGAGGTGGGCTACACCTTC	CASKEVGYTF
TRBV6-6	.	TRBJ1-5	.	TGTGCCATACAGGACGCGGTCAATCAGCCCCAGCATTTT	CAIQDAVNQPQHF
TRBV11-2	TRBD2	TRBJ2-2	.	TGTGCCAGCAGGCCACTAGCGGGGGGGCCAAGGACCGGGGAGCTGTTTTTT	CASRPLAGGPRTGELFF
TRBV5-1	TRBD2	TRBJ2-1	.	TGCGCCAGCAGCTGGACTAGCGGGAGGGATTCCTACAATGAGCAGTTCTTC	CASSWTSGRDSYNEQFF
TRBV7-8	TRBD2	TRBJ2-7	few	TGTGCCAGCAGCTTAGGACTAGCGGGGTCCTACGAGCAGTACTTC	CASSLGLAGSYEQYF
TRBV19	.	TRBJ1-1	.	TGTGCCAGTACCCAGGGAAGCGACGCTGAAGCTTTCTTT	CASTQGSDAEAFF